This paragraph covers one T cell receptor beta chain sequence. Its antigen remains unidentified. Mismatch repair deficiency was confirmed in all patients, by PCR or immunohistochemistry. This record belongs to a study of PD-1 blockade in mismatch repair-deficient tumors. Findings and limits, study-wide: Rapid post-treatment expansion, then contraction, generally preceding radiologic response, marked tumor-resident clones.

Generated by immunoSEQ multiplex PCR, the TCRdb table keeps only in-frame clones and is missing some. The sample yields some 51,000 clones, 81% seen once. This receptor was obtained from an adult with mismatch repair-deficient cancer. Here the sequenced sample was peripheral blood, taken roughly 19 weeks after starting pembrolizumab.

CDR3 sequence: CASSHAGVADNEQFF. For the CDR3, the DNA is TGTGCCAGCAGCCATGCCGGGGTAGCTGACAATGAGCAGTTCTTC. The gene calls are TRBV4-2 and TRBJ2-1; a weak D match, TRBD2 (5 bases). There are 15 residues in the CDR3. The V gene lost 3 bases and the J gene lost 5 bases, with 14 bases spanning the gap. In germline, CDR1 is LGHNA, CDR2 YNFKEQ.